This entry lists 5 T cell receptor beta chains sequenced from one sample in a study of cytomegalovirus exposure and HLA in healthy donors. PCR primers comprised 60 Vbeta and 13 Jbeta primers. Profiling relied on immunoSEQ multiplex PCR, and the TCRdb table lists in-frame clones only, not all of them. The table lists approximately 250,000 clones, around 83% of them singletons. Sequencing was performed on PBMCs. The receptors here all came from a girl aged 2 to 9 in good health and CMV-seronegative.

The chain combines TRBV15 with TRBJ2-7; the D gene is possibly TRBD2 (7 bases). This CDR3 spans 14 amino acids. Looked up from germline, CDR1 is LNHNV and CDR2 is YYDKDF (reference sequence). Trimming pared 3 bases from V and 4 bases from J, leaving 13 bases between. In DNA, the CDR3 is TGTGCCACCAGCAGGGTGGGGGGGGCATACGAGCAGTACTTC. Its translation is CATSRVGGAYEQYF.

The V and J genes are TRBV6-5 and TRBJ2-1, with 10 positions matching TRBD2. V was clipped by 6 bases and J by 8 bases; unmatched bases: 7. Germline V CDR1 and CDR2: MNHEY, SVGAGI. The length of the CDR3 is 14 residues. The CDR3 coding sequence is TGTGCCAGCAGAGACAGCGGGGGGGTCGATGAGCAGTTCTTC. It yields the protein CASRDSGGVDEQFF.

The chain joins TRBV6-1 to TRBJ1-2; 8 bases are a match to TRBD1. Germline CDR1 reads MNHNS; CDR2 reads SASEGT. V was pared by 5 bases and J by 1 base, with 6 bases of the junction left unmatched. The CDR3 totals 15 residues. Written as DNA, the CDR3 is TGTGCCAGCAGTTTCGACAGGGGAGGTAACTATGGCTACACCTTC. Translated: CASSFDRGGNYGYTF.

This clone has only a few counts. This chain connects TRBV7-7 to TRBJ2-5; the match to TRBD1 covers 11 bases. This CDR3 contains 15 residues. CDR1 is SSHAT, CDR2 FNYEAQ, per germline (reference sequence). With 6 bases clipped from V and 5 bases from J, the junction kept 8 bases outside the gene matches. The CDR3 DNA reads TGTGCCAGCAGTGGCGGACAGGGGGCATTTGAGACCCAGTACTTC. Its translation: CASSGGQGAFETQYF.

The DNA for the CDR3 is TGTGCCGGCCCAAGCGGGGGGGTAGATACGCAGTATTTT. This codes for CAGPSGGVDTQYF. The chain couples TRBV7-3 to TRBJ2-3, with 10 bases fitting TRBD2. CDR3 length: 13 residues. Trimming removed 11 bases from V and 5 bases from J; junction bases left unmatched: 7. Per the germline V gene, CDR1 is SGHTA and CDR2 is FQGTGA. Based on the CDR3 plus reference TRBV7-3 and TRBJ2-3, the full variable domain is GAGVSQTPSNKVTEKGKYVELRCDPISGHTALYWYRQSLGQGPEFLIYFQGTGAADDSGLPNDRFFAVRPEGSVSTLKIQRTERGDSAVYLCAGPSGGVDTQYFGPGTRLTVL.